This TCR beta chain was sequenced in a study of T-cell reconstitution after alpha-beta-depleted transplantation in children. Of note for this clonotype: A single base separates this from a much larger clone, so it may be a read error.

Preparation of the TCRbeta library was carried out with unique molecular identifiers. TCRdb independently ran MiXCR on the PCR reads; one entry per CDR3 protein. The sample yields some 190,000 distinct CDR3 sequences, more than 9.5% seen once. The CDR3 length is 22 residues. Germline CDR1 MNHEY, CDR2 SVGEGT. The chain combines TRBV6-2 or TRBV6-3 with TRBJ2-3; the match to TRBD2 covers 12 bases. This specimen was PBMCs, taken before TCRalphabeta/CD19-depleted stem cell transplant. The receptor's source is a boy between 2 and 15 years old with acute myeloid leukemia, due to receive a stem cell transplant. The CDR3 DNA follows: TGTGCCAGCACAGCAGTTACACGACTAGCGGGAGTTTTCAAAGCCCCCACAGGTACGCAGTATTTT. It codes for CASTAVTRLAGVFKAPTGTQYF.